What follows describes a single TCR beta chain. Germline-derived CDR1 and CDR2 are LGHNA and YNFKEQ. The V and J ends lost 5 bases and 4 bases, in that order; junction bases with no gene match: 6. The CDR3 is 15 amino acids. This specimen comes from a study of cytomegalovirus exposure and HLA in healthy donors. The PCR was carried out with 60 Vbeta primers and 13 Jbeta primers. Measured with immunoSEQ multiplex PCR; TCRdb has only the in-frame clones, and not every one. Among around 200,000 clones listed, about four fifths were seen once. The sample was PBMCs. This TCR derives from a woman between 45 and 65 years old in good health and CMV-seronegative. This rearrangement joins TRBV4-2 to TRBJ2-5, with 11 bases that match TRBD1. Here the CDR3 DNA reads TGTGCCAGCAGCAAAACCGGGACAGGGGGAGAGACCCAGTACTTC. Translating gives CASSKTGTGGETQYF.